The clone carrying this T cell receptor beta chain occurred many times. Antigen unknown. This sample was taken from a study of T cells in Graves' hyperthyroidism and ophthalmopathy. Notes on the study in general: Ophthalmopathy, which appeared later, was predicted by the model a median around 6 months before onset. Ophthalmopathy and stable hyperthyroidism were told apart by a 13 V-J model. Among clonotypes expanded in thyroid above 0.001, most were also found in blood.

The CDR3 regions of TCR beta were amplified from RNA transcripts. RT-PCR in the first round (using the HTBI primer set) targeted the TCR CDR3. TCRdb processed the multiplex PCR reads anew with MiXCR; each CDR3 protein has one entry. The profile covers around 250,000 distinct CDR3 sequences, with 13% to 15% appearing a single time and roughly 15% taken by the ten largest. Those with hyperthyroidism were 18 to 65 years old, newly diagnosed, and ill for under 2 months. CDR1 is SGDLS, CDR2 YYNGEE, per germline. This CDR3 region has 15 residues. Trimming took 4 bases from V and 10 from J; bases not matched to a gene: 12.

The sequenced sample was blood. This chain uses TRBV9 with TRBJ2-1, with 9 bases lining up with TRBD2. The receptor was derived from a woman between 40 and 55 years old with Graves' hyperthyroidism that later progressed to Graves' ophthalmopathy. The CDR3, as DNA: TGTGCCAGCAGCACGCCGGGACTAGCTGTGGGCGAGCAGTTCTTC. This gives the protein CASSTPGLAVGEQFF.